Shown below are 30 T cell receptor beta chains from a single sample sequenced in a study of graft-versus-host responses after intestinal transplantation. The repertoire was sequenced with immunoSEQ multiplex PCR; TCRdb's copy has only in-frame clones and lacks some. The table records about 90,000 clones, around 83% of them present only once. No antigen has been assigned to these receptors. Here the sequenced sample was unstimulated CD8+ T cells sorted from spleen or lymph node cells, taken before intestinal transplant. The receptors were gathered from a human donor who received an intestinal transplant.

V gene TRBV5-4 combines with J gene TRBJ2-7; D ambiguous. This CDR3 contains 13 residues. Germline V gives CDR1 SGHNT, CDR2 YYREEE (reference sequence). The V and J ends lost 3 bases and 4 bases respectively, with 11 bases between them. CDR3 residues: CASSYDSQYEQYF. DNA of the CDR3: TGTGCCAGCAGCTACGATAGTCAGTACGAGCAGTACTTC. Full variable domain (rest looked up from reference TRBV5-4 and TRBJ2-7): ETGVTQSPTHLIKTRGQQVTLRCSSQSGHNTVSWYQQALGQGPQFIFQYYREEENGRGNFPPRFSGLQFPNYSSELNVNALELDDSALYLCASSYDSQYEQYFGPGTRLTVT.

The chain combines TRBV27 with TRBJ1-5; tentatively, D is TRBD1 (6 bases). V was pared by 3 bases and J by 4 bases, with 13 bases between. The CDR3 runs 15 residues. The V gene's germline CDR1 is MNHEY and CDR2 SMNVEV (reference sequence). The CDR3 region has the DNA TGTGCCAGCAGTTTTTTGACAGGTCTAAATCAGCCCCAGCATTTT. Encoded protein: CASSFLTGLNQPQHF.

This clone was seen a handful of times. Mismatch with germline at one junction end may stem from a read error. The J gene is TRBJ1-4, the V gene TRBV4-1; 8 bases match TRBD1. Germline CDR1 reads MGHRA; CDR2 reads YSYEKL. This CDR3 contains 17 residues. The CDR3 DNA follows: TGCGCCAGCAGCCAAGGACTTGCAGGGGGCGAATTGTACGTTGACTACTTT. Translated, it gives CASSQGLAGGELYVDYF.

This sequence joins TRBV6-9 and TRBJ2-7; D could derive from TRBD1 or TRBD2 (5 bases each). V shed 2 bases and J shed 3 bases, with 14 bases lying between them. Looked up from germline, CDR1 is MNHGY and CDR2 is SVAAGI. This CDR3 contains 15 residues. CDR3 sequence reads: CASSYRDPRDYEQYF. The CDR3 nucleotides are TGTGCCAGCAGTTATCGGGACCCGAGGGACTACGAGCAGTACTTC.

A few counts support this clone. This sequence joins TRBV6-5 and TRBJ2-1; either TRBD1 or TRBD2 may fit D (5 bases each). V was cut by 5 bases and J by 6 bases, with 11 bases left in between. Germline CDR1 reads MNHEY; CDR2 reads SVGAGI. The CDR3 consists of 13 residues. CDR3 residues: CASSIGAVNEQFF. CDR3 nucleotide sequence: TGTGCCAGCAGTATCGGGGCGGTCAATGAGCAGTTCTTC.

The chain has TRBV6-5 and TRBJ2-7, with 7 nucleotides matching TRBD1. Germline CDR1 MNHEY, CDR2 SVGAGI. The length of the CDR3 is 13 residues. V was clipped by 7 bases and J by 0 bases; unmatched bases: 3. The DNA of the CDR3 is TGTGCCAGCACAGGGGGTGACTCCTACGAGCAGTACTTC. Its translation: CASTGGDSYEQYF.

The V call is TRBV9, the J call TRBJ2-2; D gene unclear. The germline CDR1 and CDR2 sequences are SGDLS and YYNGEE. V gave up 9 bases and J gave up 1 base, with 7 bases separating them. The CDR3 is made up of 12 amino acids. The CDR3 coding sequence is TGTGCCACCCCCAGGAACACCGGGGAGCTGTTTTTT. It translates to CATPRNTGELFF.

The chain links TRBV7-9 to TRBJ2-2; no firm D call. V was clipped by 7 bases and J by 0 bases, with 15 bases between them. CDR1 and CDR2 (germline): SEHNR, FQNEAQ (reference sequence). This CDR3 has 16 residues. Here the CDR3 reads CASNPKGPSNTGELFF. The CDR3 DNA follows: TGTGCCAGCAACCCGAAAGGCCCTTCGAACACCGGGGAGCTGTTTTTT.

This chain joins TRBV5-5 and TRBJ2-7; no definite D call. In germline, CDR1 is SGHKS, CDR2 YYEKEE (reference sequence). This CDR3 contains 12 residues. V lost 4 bases to trimming and J lost 5 bases, with 10 bases between them. CDR3 in DNA: TGTGCCAGCAGCCGACTGGGAAACGAGCAGTACTTC. The encoded protein is CASSRLGNEQYF.

The CDR3 coding sequence is TGCGCCAGCAGCTTGGCCGATTGGGAAGAGACCCAGTACTTC. This encodes CASSLADWEETQYF. The genes are TRBV5-1 and TRBJ2-5; the D is unclear. This CDR3 has 14 amino acids. CDR1 is SGHRS and CDR2 is YFSETQ in the germline V gene. V was trimmed by 0 bases and J by 3 bases, leaving 9 bases between them. Complete variable domain (other parts from reference TRBV5-1 and TRBJ2-5): KAGVTQTPRYLIKTRGQQVTLSCSPISGHRSVSWYQQTPGQGLQFLFEYFSETQRNKGNFPGRFSGRQFSNSRSEMNVSTLELGDSALYLCASSLADWEETQYFGPGTRLLVL.

The rearrangement joins TRBV19 to TRBJ1-2, with a tentative D call TRBD1 (5 bases). Germline loops: CDR1 LNHDA, CDR2 SQIVND (reference sequence). CDR3 length: 12 residues. V was trimmed by 5 bases and J by 4 bases, leaving 8 bases between them. CDR3 DNA: TGTGCCAGTAGTTTCGGGGCCTATGGCTACACCTTC. Its protein is CASSFGAYGYTF.

This clone has only one observation. The chain joins TRBV11-3 to TRBJ2-3, with 9 bases matching TRBD2. Germline trimming cut 1 base from V and 3 bases from J; bases unmatched to any gene: 2. The CDR3 length is 15 residues. Germline CDR1 SGHNT, CDR2 YENEEA. DNA for the CDR3: TGTGCCAGCAGCTTAGCTAGCGGGGTGACAGATACGCAGTATTTT. This sequence encodes CASSLASGVTDTQYF. Full variable domain (rest looked up from reference TRBV11-3 and TRBJ2-3): EAGVVQSPRYKIIEKKQPVAFWCNPISGHNTLYWYLQNLGQGPELLIRYENEEAVDDSQLPKDRFSAERLKGVDSTLKIQPAELGDSAVYLCASSLASGVTDTQYFGPGTRLTVL.

As regards this clone: A read error may account for a junction end that differs from germline. The chain combines TRBV11-2 with TRBJ1-2; the D is unclear. CDR3 length: 14 residues. The germline CDR1 and CDR2 sequences are SGHAT and FQNNGV. CDR3 DNA: TGTGCCAGCAGCCTAGAGAGACGGTTCTATGGCTACACCTTC. Protein sequence: CASSLERRFYGYTF. Drawing the rest from reference TRBV11-2 and TRBJ1-2, the complete variable domain is EAGVAQSPRYKIIEKRQSVAFWCNPISGHATLYWYQQILGQGPKLLIQFQNNGVVDDSQLPKDRFSAERLKGVDSTLKIQPAKLEDSAVYLCASSLERRFYGYTFGSGTRLTVV.

This clone has only a few counts. V usage is TRBV25-1 and J usage is TRBJ2-1; D tentatively reads TRBD1 or TRBD2 (5 bases each). The CDR3 sequence is 13 residues long. The V end lost 8 bases, the J end lost 3 bases, and 11 bases lay between the germline ends. Germline V lookup: CDR1 MGHDK, CDR2 SYGVNS. CDR3 sequence reads: CASRDGDYNEQFF. CDR3 nucleotides: TGTGCCAGCCGGGACGGGGACTACAATGAGCAGTTCTTC.

J is TRBJ2-7 and V is TRBV5-1; no reliable D call. This CDR3 region has 13 residues. CDR1 and CDR2 from the germline V gene are SGHRS and YFSETQ. V lost 1 base and J 6 bases, leaving 11 bases between the germline ends. DNA for the CDR3: TGCGCCAGCAGCTTGCCTGGAGAGGTCGAGCAGTACTTC. Translating it yields CASSLPGEVEQYF.

This chain joins TRBV11-2 and TRBJ2-4; unclear D gene. This CDR3 comprises 11 residues. Germline assignment: CDR1 SGHAT and CDR2 FQNNGV. Trimming left V 8 bases short and J 2 bases short, with 4 bases between. CDR3 sequence reads: CASPPKNIQYF. In DNA, the CDR3 is TGTGCCAGCCCCCCCAAAAACATTCAGTACTTC.

The rearrangement joins TRBV9 to TRBJ1-1; TRBD1 is a possible D gene (5 bases). V was pared by 4 bases and J by 4 bases, with 8 bases between. The CDR3 is 12 residues long. From germline, CDR1 is SGDLS and CDR2 YYNGEE. CDR3 DNA: TGTGCCAGCAGCCGAGGGACCACTGAAGCTTTCTTT. It yields the protein CASSRGTTEAFF.

This clone was seen just once. This chain uses TRBV6-1 with TRBJ2-4; possible D gene TRBD2, 7 bases. The CDR3 sequence is 11 residues long. The V end was cut by 7 bases, the J end by 14 bases, with 15 bases between. Per the germline V gene, CDR1 is MNHNS and CDR2 is SASEGT. The CDR3: CASKGEGGKYF. CDR3 bases: TGTGCCAGCAAGGGGGAGGGGGGCAAGTACTTC.

The V gene is TRBV10-3, the J gene TRBJ2-1, with D maybe TRBD2 (5 bases). The length of the CDR3 is 13 residues. The germline V gene encodes CDR1 ENHRY and CDR2 SYGVKD. V lost 2 bases and J lost 11, with 13 bases in between. The CDR3 here is CAISEPGLAKQFF. The CDR3 nucleotides read TGTGCCATCAGTGAGCCCGGACTGGCCAAGCAGTTCTTC.

The J gene is TRBJ1-1, the V gene TRBV7-9, with TRBD1 identical over 7 bases. The germline V gene encodes CDR1 SEHNR and CDR2 FQNEAQ (reference sequence). V was pared by 5 bases and J by 0 bases, with 9 bases of the junction left unmatched. The CDR3 has 16 amino acids. The CDR3 is CASSPRTGGLNTEAFF. For the CDR3, the DNA is TGTGCCAGCAGCCCCCGGACAGGTGGATTGAACACTGAAGCTTTCTTT.

This CDR3 reads CASSLVLAGGTDTQYF. The DNA for the CDR3 is TGCGCCAGCAGCTTAGTACTAGCGGGGGGTACAGATACGCAGTATTTT. The chain uses TRBV5-1 and TRBJ2-3; 12 bases match TRBD2. Trimming took 2 bases from V and 3 from J; bases not matched to a gene: 4. The CDR3 consists of 16 residues. CDR1 and CDR2 from the germline V gene are SGHRS and YFSETQ.

Only a few counts were recorded for this clone. The V gene is TRBV11-2, the J gene TRBJ2-7, with 9 positions matching TRBD1. Germline values: CDR1 SGHAT, CDR2 FQNNGV. The CDR3 spans 17 residues. V gave up 6 bases and J gave up 3 bases; unmatched junction bases: 15. Here the CDR3 DNA reads TGTGCCAGCAGTCACCCGCGGGGACAGGGAGCTAACTACGAGCAGTACTTC. This gives the protein CASSHPRGQGANYEQYF.

The V gene is TRBV19, the J gene TRBJ2-2, with D hard to call. This CDR3 region has 11 residues. Germline CDR1 and CDR2: LNHDA and SQIVND (reference sequence). The V and J ends lost 3 bases and 5 bases respectively, with 1 base between them. CDR3 loop: CASSITGELFF. CDR3 DNA: TGTGCCAGTAGTATTACCGGGGAGCTGTTTTTT.

The chain combines TRBV19 with TRBJ2-3; D unclear. Per the germline V gene, CDR1 is LNHDA and CDR2 is SQIVND (reference sequence). The CDR3 is 13 amino acids. V shed 3 bases and J shed 6 bases, with 10 bases lying between them. CDR3: CASSMALFDTQYF. For the CDR3, the DNA is TGTGCCAGTAGTATGGCCTTATTTGATACGCAGTATTTT.

The V gene is TRBV7-6, the J gene TRBJ2-6; 7 nucleotides match TRBD1. There are 18 residues in the CDR3. Germline values: CDR1 SGHVS, CDR2 FNYEAQ. V trimming: 1 base; J trimming: 2 bases; junction bases outside the gene matches: 8. The CDR3 loop is CASSLVIGGPPGANVLTF. CDR3 sequence (DNA): TGTGCCAGCAGCTTAGTAATAGGGGGCCCTCCTGGGGCCAACGTCCTGACTTTC.

In the case of this clone: Other DNA sequences from this sample encode an identical CDR3 as well. The chain has TRBV11-2 and TRBJ2-7, with D maybe TRBD1 (6 bases). V lost 5 bases, J lost 0 bases, and 8 bases lay in between. Germline assignment: CDR1 SGHAT and CDR2 FQNNGV. The CDR3 has 13 residues. The CDR3 is CASSLGGSYEQYF. The DNA for the CDR3 is TGTGCCAGCAGCCTAGGGGGCTCCTACGAGCAGTACTTC.

This chain joins TRBV6-5 and TRBJ1-1; no clear D gene. This CDR3 is built from 15 residues. V lost 2 bases and J lost 3, with 13 bases in between. CDR1 is MNHEY, CDR2 SVGAGI, per germline. CDR3 DNA: TGTGCCAGCAGTTACACTTCGGAGGGATACACTGAAGCTTTCTTT. Translated: CASSYTSEGYTEAFF.

The rearrangement links TRBV6-5 to TRBJ2-7; D is uncertain. The V end lost 5 bases, the J end lost 7 bases, and 18 bases lay between the germline ends. This CDR3 is built from 14 residues. CDR1 and CDR2 from the germline V gene are MNHEY and SVGAGI. CDR3 in DNA: TGTGCCAGCAGTGACTTCGACGCCCTACGGGAGCAGTACTTC. It translates to CASSDFDALREQYF.

The CDR3 protein is CASSQVWDSFSTEAFF. In nucleotides, the CDR3 is TGCGCCAGCAGCCAAGTTTGGGACAGCTTTTCCACTGAAGCTTTCTTT. V and J are TRBV4-1 and TRBJ1-1, with 7 bases aligning to TRBD1. CDR1 and CDR2 (germline): MGHRA, YSYEKL. The CDR3 consists of 16 residues. The V segment lost 1 base and the J segment 4 bases; nucleotides outside the gene matches: 9.

The chain is built from TRBV29-1 and TRBJ2-7; D gene uncertain. Between the trimmed V and J ends, which lost 2 bases and 2 bases, there was a span of 4 bases. Germline CDR1 and CDR2: SQVTM and ANQGSEA. The CDR3 covers 11 residues. The CDR3 nucleotides read TGCAGCGTTGAATGGGCCTACGAGCAGTACTTC. Protein product: CSVEWAYEQYF.